The T cell receptor beta chain described here comes from a study of CD8+ T cells in alopecia areata. The overall study: Treated patients swallowed 5 to 10 mg of oral tofacitinib twice daily. Study-level findings and limits: Compared with normal scalp, lesional scalp had higher clonality and more expanded CD8+ clones.

Extraction of RNA preceded its reverse transcription into cDNA, which served as the sequencing template. Generated by immunoSEQ multiplex PCR, the TCRdb table keeps only in-frame clones and is missing some. The profile covers under 250,000 clones, with approximately 61% appearing a single time and 0.45% taken by the ten largest. Peripheral blood samples and lesional scalp punch biopsies were obtained from alopecia areata patients. CD4+ and CD8+ T cells were sorted from PBMCs stained for CD3, CD4 and CD8. Remarks on this clone: Its specificity is unknown.

CDR1 is MGHDK and CDR2 is SYGVNS in the germline V gene. Trimming pared 4 bases from V and 5 bases from J, leaving 11 bases between. The CDR3 has 14 residues. This material consisted of CD4+ T cells sorted from blood, taken at week 0. The rearrangement links TRBV25-1 to TRBJ1-4; D gene uncertain. This clonotype was sampled from a human donor with alopecia areata. In DNA form, the CDR3 reads TGTGCCAGCAGTGCCCCGACCGACAATGAAAAACTGTTTTTT. It encodes CASSAPTDNEKLFF.